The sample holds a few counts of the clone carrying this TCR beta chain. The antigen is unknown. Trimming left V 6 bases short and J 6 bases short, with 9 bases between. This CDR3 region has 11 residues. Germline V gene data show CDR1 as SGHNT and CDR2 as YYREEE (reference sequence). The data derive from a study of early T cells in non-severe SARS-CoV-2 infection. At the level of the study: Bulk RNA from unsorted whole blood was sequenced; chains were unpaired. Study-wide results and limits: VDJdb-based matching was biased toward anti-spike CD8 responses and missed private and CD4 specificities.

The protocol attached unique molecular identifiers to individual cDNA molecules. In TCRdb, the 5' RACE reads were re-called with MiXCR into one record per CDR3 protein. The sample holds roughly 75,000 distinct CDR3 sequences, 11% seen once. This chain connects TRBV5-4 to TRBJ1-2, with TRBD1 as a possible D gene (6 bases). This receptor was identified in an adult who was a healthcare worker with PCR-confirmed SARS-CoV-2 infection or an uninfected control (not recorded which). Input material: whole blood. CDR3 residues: CASNGGNGYTF. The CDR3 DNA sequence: TGTGCCAGCAACGGGGGCAATGGCTACACCTTC.